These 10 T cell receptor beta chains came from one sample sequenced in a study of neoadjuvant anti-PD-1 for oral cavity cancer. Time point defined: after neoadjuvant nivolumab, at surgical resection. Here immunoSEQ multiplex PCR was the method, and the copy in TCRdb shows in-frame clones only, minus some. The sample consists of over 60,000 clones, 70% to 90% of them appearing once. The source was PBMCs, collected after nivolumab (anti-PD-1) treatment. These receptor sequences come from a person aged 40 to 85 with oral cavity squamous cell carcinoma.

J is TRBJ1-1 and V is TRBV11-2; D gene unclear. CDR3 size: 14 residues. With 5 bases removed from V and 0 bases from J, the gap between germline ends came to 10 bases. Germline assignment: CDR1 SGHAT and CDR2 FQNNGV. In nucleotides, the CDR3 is TGTGCCAGCAGCCTCCACCCTATGAACACTGAAGCTTTCTTT. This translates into CASSLHPMNTEAFF.

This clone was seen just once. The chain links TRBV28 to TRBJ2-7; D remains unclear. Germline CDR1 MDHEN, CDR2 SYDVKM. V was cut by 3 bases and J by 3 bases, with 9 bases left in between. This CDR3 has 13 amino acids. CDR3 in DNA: TGTGCCAGCAGTTTTTCCCCAAACTACGAGCAGTACTTC. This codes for CASSFSPNYEQYF.

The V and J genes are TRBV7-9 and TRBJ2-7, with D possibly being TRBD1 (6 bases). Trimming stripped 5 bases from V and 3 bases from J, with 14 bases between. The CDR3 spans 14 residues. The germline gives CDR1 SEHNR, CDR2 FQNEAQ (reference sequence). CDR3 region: CASSPRGHHYEQYF. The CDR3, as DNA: TGTGCCAGCAGCCCCCGGGGACACCACTACGAGCAGTACTTC.

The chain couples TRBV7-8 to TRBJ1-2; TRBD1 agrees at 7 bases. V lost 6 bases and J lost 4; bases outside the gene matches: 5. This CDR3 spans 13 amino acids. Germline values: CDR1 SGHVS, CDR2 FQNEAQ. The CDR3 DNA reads TGTGCCAGCAGGCTACAGGGGTCCTATGGCTACACCTTC. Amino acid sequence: CASRLQGSYGYTF.

The chain's CDR3 is CASSAPGTGRGYTF. In nucleotides, the CDR3 is TGTGCCAGCAGCGCCCCCGGGACAGGGCGTGGCTACACCTTC. The chain recombines TRBV9 with TRBJ1-2, with TRBD1 matching 9 bases. Germline V gives CDR1 SGDLS, CDR2 YYNGEE. V lost 3 bases and J lost 7; bases outside the gene matches: 7. This CDR3 has 14 amino acids.

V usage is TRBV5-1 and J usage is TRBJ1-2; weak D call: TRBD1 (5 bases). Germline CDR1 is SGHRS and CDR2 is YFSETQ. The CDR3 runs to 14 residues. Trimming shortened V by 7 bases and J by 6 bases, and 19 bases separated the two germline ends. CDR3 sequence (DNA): TGCGCCAGCCGTCCAACTCTGGGGGGTCATGGCTACACCTTC. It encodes CASRPTLGGHGYTF. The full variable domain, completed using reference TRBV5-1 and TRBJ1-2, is KAGVTQTPRYLIKTRGQQVTLSCSPISGHRSVSWYQQTPGQGLQFLFEYFSETQRNKGNFPGRFSGRQFSNSRSEMNVSTLELGDSALYLCASRPTLGGHGYTFGSGTRLTVV.

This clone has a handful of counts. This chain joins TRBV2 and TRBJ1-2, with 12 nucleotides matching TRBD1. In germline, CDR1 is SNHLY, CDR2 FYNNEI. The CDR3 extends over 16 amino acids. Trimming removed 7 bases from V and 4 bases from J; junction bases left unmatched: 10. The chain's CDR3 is CASTPRGTGGTYGYTF. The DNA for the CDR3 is TGTGCCAGCACCCCGAGAGGGACAGGGGGCACCTATGGCTACACCTTC.

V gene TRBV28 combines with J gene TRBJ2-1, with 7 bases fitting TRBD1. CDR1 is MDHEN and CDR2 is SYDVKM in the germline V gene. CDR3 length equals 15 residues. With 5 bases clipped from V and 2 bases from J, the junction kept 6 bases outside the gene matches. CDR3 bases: TGTGCCAGCAGTCAGACAGGGCTTCCCTACAATGAGCAGTTCTTC. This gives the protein CASSQTGLPYNEQFF. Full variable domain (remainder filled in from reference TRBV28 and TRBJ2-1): DVKVTQSSRYLVKRTGEKVFLECVQDMDHENMFWYRQDPGLGLRLIYFSYDVKMKEKGDIPEGYSVSREKKERFSLILESASTNQTSMYLCASSQTGLPYNEQFFGPGTRLTVL.

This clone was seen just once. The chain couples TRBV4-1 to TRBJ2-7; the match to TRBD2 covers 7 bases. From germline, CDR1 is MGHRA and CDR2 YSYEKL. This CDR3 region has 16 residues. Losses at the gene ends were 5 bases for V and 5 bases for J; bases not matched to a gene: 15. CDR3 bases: TGCGCCAGCAGCTCAGGGAGGGTTAGCCAGGATCACGAGCAGTACTTC. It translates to CASSSGRVSQDHEQYF.

The chain's CDR3 is CASSYGLGGNSPLHF. CDR3 nucleotide sequence: TGCGCCAGCAGCTACGGACTCGGAGGGAATTCACCCCTCCACTTT. This chain joins TRBV5-1 and TRBJ1-6; D is uncertain. With 3 bases removed from V and 7 bases from J, the gap between germline ends came to 14 bases. The germline CDR1 and CDR2 sequences are SGHRS and YFSETQ. The CDR3 loop spans 15 amino acids.